This TCR beta chain derives from a study of shared clonotypes between healthy human individuals (dated by TCRdb to about 2020). Background on the whole study: The cohort included a few men and a couple of women between 18 and 49 years of age. The study deeply sequenced blood TCR repertoires of five healthy adults to estimate repertoire size and the extent of clonotype sharing between individuals. Libraries were prepared and TCR repertoires were sequenced by different laboratories using diverse techniques, in order to increase sequencing depth and limit assay-specific biases. Leukapheresis yielded between about 0.9 and 9 billion PBMCs per donor. Summary of the overall study and its limitations: Based on pairwise subsampling, the degree of clonotype sharing among donors was expected to be affected by sequencing depth. Because the study included a small number of donors, the genetic and exposure-history diversity represented was limited. Only blood was sampled, and tissue TCR repertoires likely differ from those in blood.

Donors were healthy HIV-negative adults with no recently reported acute infections or vaccinations. Every donor was a Caucasian adult living in Nashville, Tennessee, USA. For unsorted samples, tens of millions of PBMCs were counted, and genomic DNA was extracted using the QIAamp DNA Blood Mini kit. Blood was obtained by leukapheresis, after which PBMCs were separated by Ficoll-Histopaque density gradient centrifugation and cryopreserved in liquid nitrogen vapor phase. TCR CDR3 regions were amplified from genomic DNA by multiplex PCR using the deep immunoSEQ assay. Genomic DNA extracted from each cell subset was distributed evenly over all wells of several immunoSEQ 96-well plates, and each plate served as one replicate. For unsorted PBMC, approximately 0.3 ug of genomic DNA, equivalent to around 30,000 T cell genomes, went into each replicate PCR. Ten immunoSEQ deep assay plates were used to sequence unsorted PBMC genomic DNA. Purified libraries were quantified with a Qubit 3.0 fluorometer, sized on a Bioanalyzer 2100, and re-quantified with the KAPA Library Quantification kit. Each immunoSEQ 96-well plate was sequenced on its own single-read 150-cycle Illumina NextSeq 550 flow cell. The original pipeline was this. Because the immunoSEQ output held only junctional sequences and lacked quality scores, the filtering could not match the filtering applied to full-length reads. To assign V/J genes and CDR3, sequences were annotated using PyIR, a Python wrapper for IgBLAST v1.9, with IMGT germline references. Reads were filtered out if the reads had weak V/J assignments (E-value above 1e-6), no CDR3, stop codons, out-of-frame junctions, or ambiguous translated residues. V3J clonotypes were defined as sequences sharing the same inferred V gene, J gene, and CDR3 amino acid sequence. Percentage overlap between repertoires was computed as shared unique clonotypes divided by the size of the smaller repertoire. Repertoire richness was assessed with RTK rarefaction, the Chao1 estimator, and Recon v2.1 estimates of unobserved clonotypes. Held by TCRdb, this immuneACCESS table contains in-frame sequences only and omits some clones. Under half of the omission traces to an unresolved V gene where checked; the cause of the rest is unknown. D and trimming come from the DNA, and the V and J calls and clone size come from that table. This sample gives about 500,000 clones in total; around 77% of them show up just once. The leading ten clones occupy more than 10% of the sample.

V is pared back by 8 bases and J by 0 bases, with 17 bases lying between the germline termini. The germline V gene gives CDR1 as SGHAT and CDR2 as FQNNGV. Inclusive of the bounding cysteine and phenylalanine, the CDR3 is 17 residues long. CDR3 DNA is the only sequence kept; it has 51 bases, read in frame from the first base. With regard to this clone: The target of this receptor is not known. One base away there is no much larger clone; base qualities are not given.

Sequencing input: PBMCs. Rearrangement joined TRBV11-2 to TRBJ2-6; matching of 6 bases hints at TRBD2 as the D gene. This TCR was sampled from a woman aged 40-49 years in good health. Some clones in this sample may be carry-over from other donors' samples. The sequenced DNA is TGTGCCAGCGCCCCAATGGGGGGTGGCTCTGGGGCCAACGTCCTGACTTTC. The translation is CASAPMGGGSGANVLTF.